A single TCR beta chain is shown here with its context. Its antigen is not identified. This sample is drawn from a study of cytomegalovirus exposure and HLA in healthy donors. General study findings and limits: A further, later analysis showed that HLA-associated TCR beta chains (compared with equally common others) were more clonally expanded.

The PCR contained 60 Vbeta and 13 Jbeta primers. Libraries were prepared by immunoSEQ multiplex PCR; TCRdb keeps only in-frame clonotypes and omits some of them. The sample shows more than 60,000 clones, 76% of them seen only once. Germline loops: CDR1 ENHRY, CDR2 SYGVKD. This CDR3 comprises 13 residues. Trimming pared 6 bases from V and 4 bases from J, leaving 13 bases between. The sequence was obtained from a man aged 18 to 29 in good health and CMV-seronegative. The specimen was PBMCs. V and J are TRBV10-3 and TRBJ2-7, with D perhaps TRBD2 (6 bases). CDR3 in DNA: TGTGCCATCAGGGAGGGAGGAAGGTACGAGCAGTACTTC. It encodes CAIREGGRYEQYF.